This passage covers 10 T cell receptor beta chains from one sample sequenced in a study of regulatory and conventional T cells in RAG deficiency. Blood CD4+ CD25-low CD127-high conventional T cells supplied the genomic DNA template. Clones were sequenced by immunoSEQ multiplex PCR, and TCRdb holds only the in-frame ones, with some missing. Among more than 8,500 clones listed, more than 90% were seen once. Specimen: CD4+ effector T cells sorted from blood. These receptors were collected from a human donor with RAG deficiency presenting as severe combined immunodeficiency.

This chain links TRBV19 with TRBJ2-6, with D possibly being TRBD2 (5 bases). The germline V gene encodes CDR1 LNHDA and CDR2 SQIVND (reference sequence). The CDR3 totals 17 residues. Trimming removed 3 bases from V and 1 base from J, with 13 bases in between. In DNA, the CDR3 is TGTGCCAGTAGTATTAGGTCGGGATGGTCTGGGGCCAACGTCCTGACTTTC. It translates to CASSIRSGWSGANVLTF.

V is TRBV7-2 and J is TRBJ2-2; perhaps D is TRBD1 or TRBD2 (5 bases each). This CDR3 has 15 residues. The V gene's germline CDR1 is SGHTA and CDR2 FQGNSA. Trimming pared 7 bases from V and 0 bases from J, leaving 12 bases between. CDR3 in amino acids: CASTGTAANTGELFF. CDR3 nucleotides: TGTGCCAGCACCGGGACGGCTGCGAACACCGGGGAGCTGTTTTTT.

The chain joins TRBV7-8 to TRBJ1-1; 7 bases agree with TRBD1. The germline V gene has CDR1 SGHVS and CDR2 FQNEAQ. Germline trimming cut 3 bases from V and 5 bases from J; bases unmatched to any gene: 3. The CDR3 sequence is 13 residues long. CDR3 coding DNA: TGTGCCAGCAGCTTCAGGGGGGTGACTGAAGCTTTCTTT. The encoded protein is CASSFRGVTEAFF. The full variable domain, in which reference TRBV7-8 and TRBJ1-1 provide the parts outside the CDR3, is GAGVSQSPRYKVAKRGQDVALRCDPISGHVSLFWYQQALGQGPEFLTYFQNEAQLDKSGLPSDRFFAERPEGSVSTLKIQRTQQEDSAVYLCASSFRGVTEAFFGQGTRLTVV.

The rearrangement links TRBV6-1 to TRBJ2-7, with 12 bases matching TRBD2. The CDR3 loop spans 14 amino acids. Germline V lookup: CDR1 MNHNS, CDR2 SASEGT. V lost 4 bases, J lost 2 bases, and 0 bases stayed unmatched. CDR3 amino acids: CASSASGRAYEQYF. CDR3 coding DNA: TGTGCCAGCAGTGCTAGCGGGAGGGCCTACGAGCAGTACTTC.

This clone was seen a single time. The V and J genes are TRBV4-2 and TRBJ2-5; unclear D gene. The V end lost 4 bases, the J end lost 1 base, and 13 bases lay between the germline ends. The CDR3 extends over 15 amino acids. CDR1 and CDR2 (germline): LGHNA, YNFKEQ. CDR3 region: CASSPRLGSQETQYF. The DNA of the CDR3 is TGTGCCAGCAGCCCCAGATTAGGCAGCCAAGAGACCCAGTACTTC.

This clone was counted a few times. The V call is TRBV7-2, the J call TRBJ2-5; D is perhaps TRBD1 (6 bases). The CDR3 covers 12 residues. Trimming stripped 2 bases from V and 5 bases from J, with 6 bases between. The germline CDR1 and CDR2 sequences are SGHTA and FQGNSA. The CDR3 DNA follows: TGTGCCAGCAGCTTACAGGGGGAGACCCAGTACTTC. Protein: CASSLQGETQYF.

The chain carries TRBV5-1 and TRBJ2-3; 7 bases are shared with TRBD1. The length of the CDR3 is 14 residues. The germline gives CDR1 SGHRS, CDR2 YFSETQ. The ends lost 4 bases at V and 0 bases at J; junction bases unmatched: 2. CDR3 coding DNA: TGCGCCAGCAGCAGGGGGCAGAGCACAGATACGCAGTATTTT. Its protein is CASSRGQSTDTQYF.

The chain uses TRBV7-2 and TRBJ1-1; no clear D gene. The CDR3 is made up of 14 amino acids. The germline CDR1 and CDR2 sequences are SGHTA and FQGNSA. Between the trimmed V and J ends, which lost 3 bases and 5 bases, there was a span of 13 bases. The CDR3 DNA reads as TGTGCCAGCAGCTTGAGAACATATAAAACTGAAGCTTTCTTT. Amino acid sequence: CASSLRTYKTEAFF.

The chain is built from TRBV7-2 and TRBJ2-3; D is ambiguous. The V gene's germline CDR1 is SGHTA and CDR2 FQGNSA. Trimming left V 4 bases short and J 5 bases short, with 13 bases between. This CDR3 comprises 14 residues. The CDR3 DNA reads as TGTGCCAGCAGCTCCAGAAGGGCCGGAGATACGCAGTATTTT. Encoded protein: CASSSRRAGDTQYF.

The genes are TRBV28 and TRBJ2-3; D not certain. The CDR3 extends over 11 amino acids. CDR1 is MDHEN, CDR2 SYDVKM, per germline. V shed 3 bases and J shed 6 bases, with 4 bases lying between them. CDR3 DNA: TGTGCCAGCAGTTTCGGGGATACGCAGTATTTT. It specifies CASSFGDTQYF.